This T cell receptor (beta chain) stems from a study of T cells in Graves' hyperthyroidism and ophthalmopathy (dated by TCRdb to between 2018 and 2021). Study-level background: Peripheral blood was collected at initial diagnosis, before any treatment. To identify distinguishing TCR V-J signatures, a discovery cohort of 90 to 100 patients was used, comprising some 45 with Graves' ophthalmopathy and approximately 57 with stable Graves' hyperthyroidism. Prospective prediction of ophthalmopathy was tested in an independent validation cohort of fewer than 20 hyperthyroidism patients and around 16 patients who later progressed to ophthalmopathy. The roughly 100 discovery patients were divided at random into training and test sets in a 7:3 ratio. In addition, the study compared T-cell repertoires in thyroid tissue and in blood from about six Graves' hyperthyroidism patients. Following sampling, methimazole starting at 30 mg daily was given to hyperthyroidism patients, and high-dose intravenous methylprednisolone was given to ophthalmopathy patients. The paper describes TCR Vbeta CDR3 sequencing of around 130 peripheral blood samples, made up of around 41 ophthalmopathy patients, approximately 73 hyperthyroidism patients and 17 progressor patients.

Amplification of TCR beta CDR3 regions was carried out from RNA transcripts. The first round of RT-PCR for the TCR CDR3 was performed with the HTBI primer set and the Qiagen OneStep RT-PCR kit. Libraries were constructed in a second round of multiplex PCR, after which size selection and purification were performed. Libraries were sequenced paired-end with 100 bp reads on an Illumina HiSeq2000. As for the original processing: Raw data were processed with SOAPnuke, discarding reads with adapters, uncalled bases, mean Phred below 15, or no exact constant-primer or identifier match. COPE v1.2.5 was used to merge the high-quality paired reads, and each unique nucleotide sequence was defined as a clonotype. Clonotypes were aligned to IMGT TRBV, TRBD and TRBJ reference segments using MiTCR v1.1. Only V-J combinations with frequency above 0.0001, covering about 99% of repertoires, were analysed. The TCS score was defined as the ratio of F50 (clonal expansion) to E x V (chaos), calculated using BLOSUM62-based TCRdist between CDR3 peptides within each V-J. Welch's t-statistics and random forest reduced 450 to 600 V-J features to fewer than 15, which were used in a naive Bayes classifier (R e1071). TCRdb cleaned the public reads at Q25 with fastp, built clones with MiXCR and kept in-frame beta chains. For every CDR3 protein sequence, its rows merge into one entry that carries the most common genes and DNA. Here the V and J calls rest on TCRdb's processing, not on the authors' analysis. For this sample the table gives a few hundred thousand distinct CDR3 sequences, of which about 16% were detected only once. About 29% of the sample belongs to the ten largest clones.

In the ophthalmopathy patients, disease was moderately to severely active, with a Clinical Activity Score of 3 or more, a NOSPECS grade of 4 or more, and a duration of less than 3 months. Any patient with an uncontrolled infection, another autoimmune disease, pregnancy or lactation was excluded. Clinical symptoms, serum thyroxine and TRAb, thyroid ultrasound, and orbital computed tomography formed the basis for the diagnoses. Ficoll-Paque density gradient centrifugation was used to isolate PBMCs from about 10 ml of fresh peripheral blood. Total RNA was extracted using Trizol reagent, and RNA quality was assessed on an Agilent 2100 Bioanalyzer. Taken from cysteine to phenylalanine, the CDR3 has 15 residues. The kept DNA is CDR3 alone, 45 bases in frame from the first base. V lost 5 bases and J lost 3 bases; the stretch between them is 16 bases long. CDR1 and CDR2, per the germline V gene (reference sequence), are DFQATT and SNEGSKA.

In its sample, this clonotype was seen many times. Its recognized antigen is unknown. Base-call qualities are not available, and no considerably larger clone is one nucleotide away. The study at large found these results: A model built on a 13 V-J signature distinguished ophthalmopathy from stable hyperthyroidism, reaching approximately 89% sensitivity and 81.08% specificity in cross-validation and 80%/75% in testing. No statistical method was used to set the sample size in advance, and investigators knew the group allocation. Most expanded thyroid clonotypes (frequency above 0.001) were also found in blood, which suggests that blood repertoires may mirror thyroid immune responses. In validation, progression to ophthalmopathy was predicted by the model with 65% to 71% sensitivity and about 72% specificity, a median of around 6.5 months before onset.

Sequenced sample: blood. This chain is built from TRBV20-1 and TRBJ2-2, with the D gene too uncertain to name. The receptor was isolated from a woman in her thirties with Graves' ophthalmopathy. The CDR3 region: CSAHASGIDTGELFF. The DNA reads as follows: TGCAGTGCTCATGCCTCCGGCATCGACACCGGGGAGCTGTTTTTT.